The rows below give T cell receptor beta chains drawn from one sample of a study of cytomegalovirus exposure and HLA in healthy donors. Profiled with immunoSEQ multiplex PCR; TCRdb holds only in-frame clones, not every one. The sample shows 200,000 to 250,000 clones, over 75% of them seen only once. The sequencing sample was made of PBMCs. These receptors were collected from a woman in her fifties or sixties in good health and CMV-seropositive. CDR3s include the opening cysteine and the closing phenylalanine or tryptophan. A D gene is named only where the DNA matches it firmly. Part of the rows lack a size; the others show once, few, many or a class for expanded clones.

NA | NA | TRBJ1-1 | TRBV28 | CATHDSLNTEAFF | TGTGCCACCCACGACAGTCTGAACACTGAAGCTTTCTTT
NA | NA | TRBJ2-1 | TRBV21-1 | CASSKARRRGQHLFFSYNEQFF | TGTGCCAGCAGCAAAGCTAGGAGAAGGGGACAGCATCTCTTTTTCTCCTACAATGAGCAGTTCTTC
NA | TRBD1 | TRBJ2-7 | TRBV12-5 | CASGLGAGTGHYEQYF | TGTGCTAGTGGTTTGGGGGCCGGGACAGGTCACTACGAGCAGTACTTC
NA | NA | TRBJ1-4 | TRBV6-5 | CASRPDSHNEKLFF | TGTGCCAGCAGGCCGGACAGTCATAATGAAAAACTGTTTTTT
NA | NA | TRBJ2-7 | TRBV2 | CASSDGRGFNYEQYF | TGTGCCAGCAGTGATGGCAGGGGCTTCAACTACGAGCAGTACTTC
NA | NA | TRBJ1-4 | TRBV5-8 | CASSRGQTNEKLFF | TGTGCCAGCAGCCGTGGACAGACTAATGAAAAACTGTTTTTT
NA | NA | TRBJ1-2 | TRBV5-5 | CASSLADRGYGYTF | TGTGCCAGCAGCTTGGCAGACAGAGGCTATGGCTACACCTTC
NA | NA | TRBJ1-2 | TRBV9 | CASSDLDGYTF | TGTGCCAGCAGCGATCTAGATGGCTACACCTTC
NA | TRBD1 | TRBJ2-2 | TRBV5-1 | CASSSGQVTGELFF | TGCGCCAGCAGCTCAGGACAGGTAACCGGGGAGCTGTTTTTT
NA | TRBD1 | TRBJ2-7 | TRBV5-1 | CASSLGSGGYEQYF | TGCGCCAGCAGCTTGGGTTCAGGGGGCTACGAGCAGTACTTC
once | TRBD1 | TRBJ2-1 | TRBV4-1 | CASSQDIQGAFNEQFF | TGCGCCAGCAGCCAAGATATCCAGGGGGCCTTCAATGAGCAGTTCTTC
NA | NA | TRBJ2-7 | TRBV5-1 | CASSLGAPAYEQYF | TGCGCCAGCAGCTTGGGAGCGCCTGCTTACGAGCAGTACTTC
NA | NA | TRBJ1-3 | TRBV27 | CASSSSGSGGNTIYF | TGTGCCAGCAGTTCGTCAGGGTCTGGTGGAAACACCATATATTTT
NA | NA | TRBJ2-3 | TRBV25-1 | CASSDARGEDTQYF | TGTGCCAGCAGTGACGCGCGGGGAGAAGATACGCAGTATTTT
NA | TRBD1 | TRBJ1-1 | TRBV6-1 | CASRGQGGYTEAFF | TGTGCCAGCAGGGGACAGGGGGGGTACACTGAAGCTTTCTTT
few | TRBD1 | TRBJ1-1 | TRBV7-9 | CASSASRRGDTEAFF | TGTGCCAGCAGCGCGAGCCGCAGGGGGGACACTGAAGCTTTCTTT
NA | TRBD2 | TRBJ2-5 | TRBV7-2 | CASGGGGSETQYF | TGTGCCAGCGGAGGCGGGGGGTCAGAGACCCAGTACTTC
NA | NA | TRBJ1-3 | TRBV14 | CASSHHAVSGNTIYF | TGTGCCAGCAGCCACCATGCGGTATCTGGAAACACCATATATTTT
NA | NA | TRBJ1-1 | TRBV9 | CASSVGQYTEAFF | TGTGCCAGCAGCGTAGGACAGTACACTGAAGCTTTCTTT
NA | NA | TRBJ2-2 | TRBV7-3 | CASSSSAGELFF | TGTGCCAGCAGCTCTTCCGCCGGGGAGCTGTTTTTT
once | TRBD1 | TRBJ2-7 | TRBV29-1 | CSVGVTGESDEQYF | TGCAGCGTTGGGGTGACAGGGGAATCGGACGAGCAGTACTTC
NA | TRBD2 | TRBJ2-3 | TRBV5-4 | CASSFGSGAGDTQYF | TGTGCCAGCAGCTTTGGTAGCGGGGCGGGAGATACGCAGTATTTT
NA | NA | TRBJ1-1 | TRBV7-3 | CASSLGLTNTEAFF | TGTGCCAGCAGCTTAGGGCTTACGAACACTGAAGCTTTCTTT
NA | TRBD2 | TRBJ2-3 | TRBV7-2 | CASSSLAGGLGDTQYF | TGTGCCAGCAGCTCCCTAGCGGGGGGGCTCGGGGATACGCAGTATTTT
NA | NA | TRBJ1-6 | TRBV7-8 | CASSLRIGGGTGSPLHF | TGTGCCAGCAGCTTAAGGATAGGCGGAGGGACTGGTTCACCCCTCCACTTT
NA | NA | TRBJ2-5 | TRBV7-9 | CASSFLPQETQYF | TGTGCCAGCAGCTTCCTCCCCCAAGAGACCCAGTACTTC
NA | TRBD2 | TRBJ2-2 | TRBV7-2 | CASSLAGSGGTGELFF | TGTGCCAGCAGCTTAGCGGGTAGCGGGGGGACCGGGGAGCTGTTTTTT
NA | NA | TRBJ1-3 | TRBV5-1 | CASSRSASGNTIYF | TGCGCCAGCAGCCGGTCCGCCTCTGGAAACACCATATATTTT
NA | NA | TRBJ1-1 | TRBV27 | CASSFSTGGATEAFF | TGTGCCAGCAGTTTCTCGACAGGTGGTGCTACTGAAGCTTTCTTT
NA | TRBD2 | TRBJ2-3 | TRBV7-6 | CASSDFGGVTDTQYF | TGTGCCAGCAGCGATTTTGGGGGGGTCACAGATACGCAGTATTTT
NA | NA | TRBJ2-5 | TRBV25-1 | CASSEAPQETQYF | TGTGCCAGCAGTGAGGCACCCCAAGAGACCCAGTACTTC
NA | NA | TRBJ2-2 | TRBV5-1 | CASSLFETDNTGELFF | TGCGCCAGCAGCTTGTTTGAGACAGACAACACCGGGGAGCTGTTTTTT
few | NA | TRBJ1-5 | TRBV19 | CASSPTGILGSNQPQHF | TGTGCCAGTAGTCCGACAGGAATATTGGGTAGCAATCAGCCCCAGCATTTT
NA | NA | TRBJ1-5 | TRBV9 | CASSVGGGGQPQHF | TGTGCCAGCAGCGTAGGTGGGGGCGGGCAGCCCCAGCATTTT
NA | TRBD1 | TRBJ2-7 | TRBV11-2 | CASMTGQQEQYF | TGTGCCAGCATGACAGGGCAACAAGAGCAGTACTTC
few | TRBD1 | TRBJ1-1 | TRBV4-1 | CASSQDRGSTEAFF | TGCGCCAGCAGCCAAGACAGGGGGAGCACTGAAGCTTTCTTT
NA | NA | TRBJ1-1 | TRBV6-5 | CASSYGGYTEAFF | TGTGCCAGCAGTTATGGGGGGTACACTGAAGCTTTCTTT
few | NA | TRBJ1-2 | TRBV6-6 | CASSYGAGDGYTF | TGTGCCAGCAGTTACGGGGCAGGTGATGGCTACACCTTC
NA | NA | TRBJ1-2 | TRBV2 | CASRGNLGTRGYTF | TGTGCCAGCAGGGGGAATTTGGGGACTAGGGGCTACACCTTC
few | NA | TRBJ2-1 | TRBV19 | CASSLRTIDNEQFF | TGTGCCAGTAGTCTTCGGACTATCGACAATGAGCAGTTCTTC
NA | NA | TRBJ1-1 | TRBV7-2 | CASSPFQGMNTEAFF | TGTGCCAGCAGCCCATTCCAGGGTATGAACACTGAAGCTTTCTTT
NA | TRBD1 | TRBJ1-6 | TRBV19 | CASSIPLGQGNSPLHF | TGTGCCAGTAGTATACCCCTCGGACAGGGGAATTCACCCCTCCACTTT
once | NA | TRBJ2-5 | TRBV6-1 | CASSAGRGETQYF | TGTGCCAGCAGCGCCGGAAGGGGGGAGACCCAGTACTTC
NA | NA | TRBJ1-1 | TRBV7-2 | CASSLAIARVKTEAFF | TGTGCCAGCAGCTTAGCGATTGCCAGGGTAAAAACTGAAGCTTTCTTT
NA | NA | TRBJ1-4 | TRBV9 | CAGNPQGNEKLFF | TGTGCCGGCAACCCACAGGGTAATGAAAAACTGTTTTTT
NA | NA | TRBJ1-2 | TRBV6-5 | CASRTDGWGYTF | TGTGCCAGCAGGACTGACGGCTGGGGCTACACCTTC
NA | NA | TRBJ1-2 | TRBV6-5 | CASRQDYGYTF | TGTGCCAGCAGGCAGGACTATGGCTACACCTTC
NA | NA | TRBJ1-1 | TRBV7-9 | CASSSQVPPRGHSEAFF | TGTGCCAGCAGCTCCCAAGTCCCCCCGCGCGGGCACTCTGAAGCTTTCTTT
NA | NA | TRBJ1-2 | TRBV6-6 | CASSPGTTAYGYTF | TGTGCCAGCAGCCCTGGGACAACGGCCTATGGCTACACCTTC
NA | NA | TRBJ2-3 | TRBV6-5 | CASSPLGGTQYF | TGTGCCAGCAGTCCCCTGGGGGGTACGCAGTATTTT
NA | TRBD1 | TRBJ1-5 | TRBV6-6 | CASSGTGVNQPQHF | TGTGCCAGCAGTGGGACAGGGGTGAATCAGCCCCAGCATTTT
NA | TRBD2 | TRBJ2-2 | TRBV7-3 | CASSLLAGGPANTGELFF | TGTGCCAGCAGCTTACTAGCGGGGGGCCCGGCGAACACCGGGGAGCTGTTTTTT
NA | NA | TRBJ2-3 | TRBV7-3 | CASSPTSGTSTDTQYF | TGTGCCAGCAGCCCAACGTCCGGGACTAGCACAGATACGCAGTATTTT
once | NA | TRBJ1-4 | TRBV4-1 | CASSPILRQINEKLFF | TGCGCCAGCAGCCCTATATTAAGACAGATAAATGAAAAACTGTTTTTT
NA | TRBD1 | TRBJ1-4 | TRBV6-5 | CASSYSSGGANEKLFF | TGTGCCAGCAGTTACTCGTCAGGGGGAGCTAATGAAAAACTGTTTTTT
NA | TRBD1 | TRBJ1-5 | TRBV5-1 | CASSLNGDRDGQPQHF | TGCGCCAGCAGCTTGAACGGGGACAGGGATGGACAGCCCCAGCATTTT
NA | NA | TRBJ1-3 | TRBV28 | CASSPSWGRGGNTIYF | TGTGCCAGCAGTCCGAGTTGGGGGCGCGGCGGAAACACCATATATTTT
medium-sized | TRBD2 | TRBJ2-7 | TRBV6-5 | CASSVGGVNYEQYF | TGTGCCAGCAGCGTCGGGGGGGTTAACTACGAGCAGTACTTC
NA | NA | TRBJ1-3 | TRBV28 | CASSMGGGRGTGNTIYF | TGTGCCAGCAGTATGGGCGGGGGTAGGGGTACTGGAAACACCATATATTTT
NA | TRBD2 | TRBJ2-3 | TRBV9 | CASSVGSGGALDTQYF | TGTGCCAGCAGCGTTGGTAGCGGGGGGGCCTTAGATACGCAGTATTTT